This section outlines one TCR beta chain sequence together with its context. Its antigen is unidentified. The data belong to a study of shared clonotypes between healthy human individuals. Investigators divided CD4+ cells into CD45RA+ naive and CD45RA-negative memory subsets. The table came from immunoSEQ multiplex PCR; TCRdb's copy has only in-frame clones and leaves some out. The sample shows under 600,000 clones, around 97% of them seen only once. J was trimmed by 1 base and V by 5 bases; bases with no gene match: 3. CDR1 and CDR2 from the germline V gene are SEHNR and FQNEAQ (reference sequence). The CDR3 extends over 15 amino acids. Study-level results: Researchers found naive subsets generally carried larger estimated richness than memory subsets. Despite large depth, rarefaction showed incomplete sorted-subset sequencing.

The specimen was naive CD4+ T cells sorted from blood. Subset given: CD45RA+ positively selected. The chain couples TRBV7-9 to TRBJ2-3; TRBD2 aligns across 10 bases. The TCR originated in a woman in her twenties or thirties in good health. This CDR3 reads CASSRGLAGTDTQYF. CDR3 sequence (DNA): TGTGCCAGCAGCCGCGGACTAGCGGGCACAGATACGCAGTATTTT.